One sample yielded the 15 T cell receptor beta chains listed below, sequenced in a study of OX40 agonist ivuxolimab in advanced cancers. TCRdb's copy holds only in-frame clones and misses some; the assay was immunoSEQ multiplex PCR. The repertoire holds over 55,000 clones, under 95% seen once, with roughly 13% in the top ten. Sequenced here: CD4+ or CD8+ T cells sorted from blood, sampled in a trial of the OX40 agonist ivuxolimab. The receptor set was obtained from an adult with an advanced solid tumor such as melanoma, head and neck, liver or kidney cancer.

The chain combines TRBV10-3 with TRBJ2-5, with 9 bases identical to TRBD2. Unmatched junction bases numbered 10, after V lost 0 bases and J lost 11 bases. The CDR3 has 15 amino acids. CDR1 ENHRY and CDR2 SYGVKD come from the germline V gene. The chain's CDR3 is CAISESAGGPQEQYF. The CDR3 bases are TGTGCCATCAGTGAGTCCGCGGGAGGGCCTCAGGAGCAGTACTTC.

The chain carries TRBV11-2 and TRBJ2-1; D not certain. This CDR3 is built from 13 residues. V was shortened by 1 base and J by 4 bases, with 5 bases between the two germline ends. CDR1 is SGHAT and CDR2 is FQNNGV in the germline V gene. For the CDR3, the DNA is TGTGCCAGCAGCTTAGCACGGTACAATGAGCAGTTCTTC. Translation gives CASSLARYNEQFF.

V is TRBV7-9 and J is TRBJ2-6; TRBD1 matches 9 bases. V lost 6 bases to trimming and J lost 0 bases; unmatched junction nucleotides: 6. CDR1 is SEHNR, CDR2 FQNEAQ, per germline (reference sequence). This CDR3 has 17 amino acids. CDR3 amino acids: CASRGDRAHSGANVLTF. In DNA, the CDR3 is TGTGCCAGCAGGGGGGACAGGGCCCACTCTGGGGCCAACGTCCTGACTTTC. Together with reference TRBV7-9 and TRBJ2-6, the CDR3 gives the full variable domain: DTGVSQNPRHKITKRGQNVTFRCDPISEHNRLYWYRQTLGQGPEFLTYFQNEAQLEKSRLLSDRFSAERPKGSFSTLEIQRTEQGDSAMYLCASRGDRAHSGANVLTFGAGSRLTVL.

For the CDR3, the DNA is TGTGCCAGCAGTTTACAGGCCCCCTCTGACAGAAAAAGCCATCAGCCCCAGCATTTT. Protein sequence: CASSLQAPSDRKSHQPQHF. The chain joins TRBV27 to TRBJ1-5; D might be TRBD1 (5 bases). The CDR3 runs 19 residues. The germline CDR1 and CDR2 sequences are MNHEY and SMNVEV (reference sequence). Trimming removed 2 bases at V and 5 bases at J, with 25 bases between.

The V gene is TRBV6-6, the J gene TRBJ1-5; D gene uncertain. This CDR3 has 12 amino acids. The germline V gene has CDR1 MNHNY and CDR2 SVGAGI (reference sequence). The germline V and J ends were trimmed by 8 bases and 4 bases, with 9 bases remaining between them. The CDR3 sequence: CASFSENQPQHF. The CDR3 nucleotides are TGTGCCAGCTTTTCCGAGAATCAGCCCCAGCATTTT.

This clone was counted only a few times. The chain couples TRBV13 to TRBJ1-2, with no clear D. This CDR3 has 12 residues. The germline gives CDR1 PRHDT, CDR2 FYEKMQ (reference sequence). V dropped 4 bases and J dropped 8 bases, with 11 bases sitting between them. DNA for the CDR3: TGTGCCAGCAGCTCAAGGCAGCGCGGCTACACCTTC. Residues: CASSSRQRGYTF.

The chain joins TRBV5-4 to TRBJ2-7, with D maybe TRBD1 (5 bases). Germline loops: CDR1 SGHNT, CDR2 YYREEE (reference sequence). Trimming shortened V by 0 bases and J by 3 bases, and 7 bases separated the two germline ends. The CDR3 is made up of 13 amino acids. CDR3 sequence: CASSLAQGYEQYF. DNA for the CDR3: TGTGCCAGCAGCTTGGCCCAGGGCTACGAGCAGTACTTC.

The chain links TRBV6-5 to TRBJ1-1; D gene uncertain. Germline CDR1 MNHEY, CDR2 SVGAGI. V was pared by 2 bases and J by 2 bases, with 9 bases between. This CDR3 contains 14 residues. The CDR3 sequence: CASSYVRRNTEAFF. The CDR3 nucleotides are TGTGCCAGCAGTTACGTTAGGAGAAACACTGAAGCTTTCTTT.

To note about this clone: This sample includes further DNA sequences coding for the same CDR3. The CDR3 spells CASSFRGNYGYTF. CDR3 sequence (DNA): TGTGCCAGCAGTTTTCGGGGGAACTATGGCTACACCTTC. The gene calls are TRBV27 and TRBJ1-2, with D perhaps TRBD1 (5 bases). CDR1 is MNHEY and CDR2 is SMNVEV in the germline V gene (reference sequence). Between the trimmed V and J ends, which lost 3 bases and 2 bases, there was a span of 7 bases. The CDR3 is 13 amino acids.

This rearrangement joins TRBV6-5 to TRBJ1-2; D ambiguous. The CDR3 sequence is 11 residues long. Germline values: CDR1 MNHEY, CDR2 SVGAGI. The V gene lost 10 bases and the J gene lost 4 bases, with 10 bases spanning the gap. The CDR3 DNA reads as TGTGCCACCATGGAGAGCTATGGCTACACCTTC. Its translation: CATMESYGYTF.

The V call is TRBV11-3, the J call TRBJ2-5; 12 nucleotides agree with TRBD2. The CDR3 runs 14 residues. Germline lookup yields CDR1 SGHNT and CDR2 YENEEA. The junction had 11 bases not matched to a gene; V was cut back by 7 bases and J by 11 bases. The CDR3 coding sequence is TGTGCCAGCAAGTCTAGCGGGAGGGCCGGAGAGCAGTACTTC. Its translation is CASKSSGRAGEQYF.

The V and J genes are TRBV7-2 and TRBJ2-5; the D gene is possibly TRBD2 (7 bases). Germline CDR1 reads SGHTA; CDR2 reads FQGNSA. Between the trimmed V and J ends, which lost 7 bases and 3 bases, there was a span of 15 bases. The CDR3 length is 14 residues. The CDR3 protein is CASNRGGGKETQYF. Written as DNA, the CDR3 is TGTGCCAGCAACCGAGGGGGGGGCAAAGAGACCCAGTACTTC. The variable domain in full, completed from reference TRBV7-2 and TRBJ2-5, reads GAGVSQSPSNKVTEKGKDVELRCDPISGHTALYWYRQSLGQGLEFLIYFQGNSAPDKSGLPSDRFSAERTGGSVSTLTIQRTQQEDSAVYLCASNRGGGKETQYFGPGTRLLVL.

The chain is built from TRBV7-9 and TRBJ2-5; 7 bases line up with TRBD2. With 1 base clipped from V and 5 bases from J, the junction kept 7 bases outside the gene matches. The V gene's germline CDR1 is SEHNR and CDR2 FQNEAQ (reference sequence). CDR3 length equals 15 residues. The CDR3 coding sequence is TGTGCCAGCAGCTTAGACGGCGGGAGCTGGGAGACCCAGTACTTC. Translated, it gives CASSLDGGSWETQYF.

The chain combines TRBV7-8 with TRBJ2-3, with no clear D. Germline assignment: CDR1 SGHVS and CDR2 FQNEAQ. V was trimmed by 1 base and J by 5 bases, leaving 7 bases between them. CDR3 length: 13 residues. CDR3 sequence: CASSLGGRDTQYF. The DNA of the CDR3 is TGTGCCAGCAGCTTAGGAGGAAGAGATACGCAGTATTTT.

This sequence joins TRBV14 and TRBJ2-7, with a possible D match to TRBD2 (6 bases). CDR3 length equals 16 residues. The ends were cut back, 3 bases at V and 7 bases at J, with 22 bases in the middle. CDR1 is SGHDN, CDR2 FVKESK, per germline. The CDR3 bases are TGTGCCAGCAGCCAGTTCGTTTCCCACAACGGAGGGGAGCAGTACTTC. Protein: CASSQFVSHNGGEQYF.